A selection of T cell receptor beta chains follows, all from one sample in a study of shared T cell receptors in the human thymus. The method was immunoSEQ multiplex PCR; TCRdb's version includes in-frame clones alone and lacks a portion of them. The data contain some 660,000 clones, roughly 86% of them singletons. The data were also submitted as part of a second study, on human thymus T cells.

Sequencing input: thymocytes. The receptors here all came from a boy less than two years old with a congenital heart defect. CDR3s include the opening cysteine and the closing phenylalanine or tryptophan. D genes are given only for firm matches. Clone size is stated in some rows and not others, as once, few, many or a class when expanded.

>TRBD2|-|TRBV5-1|TRBJ2-5
TGCGCCAGCAGCCTAAAAGCGGGAGAGGAAGAGACCCAGTACTTC
CASSLKAGEEETQYF
>TRBD1|-|TRBV6-6|TRBJ2-3
TGTGCCAGCAGTTCCGGGACAGGGCCAGATACGCAGTATTTT
CASSSGTGPDTQYF
>TRBD2|-|TRBV4-1|TRBJ2-5
TGCGCCAGCAGCCCGAAAGGACTAGCGGGAGAGACCCAGTACTTC
CASSPKGLAGETQYF
>TRBD2|-|TRBV4-3|TRBJ2-3
TGCGCCAGCAGCCAAGTGGAAATGCTAGCGGGAGGGCTTAAAGATACGCAGTATTTT
CASSQVEMLAGGLKDTQYF
>-|-|TRBV14|TRBJ1-3
TGTGCCAGCAGCCCAAGATCCTTGCTGTACAGGGATGGAAACACCATATATTTT
CASSPRSLLYRDGNTIYF
>TRBD1|once|TRBV5-1|TRBJ2-1
TGCGCCAGCAGCTTGATCTCTCCGCAGGGGGAATCCCCGAATGAGCAGTTCTTC
CASSLISPQGESPNEQFF
>-|-|TRBV5-1|TRBJ1-3
TGCGCCAGCAGCCCCGGTGGAAACACCATATATTTT
CASSPGGNTIYF
>TRBD1|-|TRBV6-5|TRBJ2-7
TGTGCCAGCAGTTTCGATGGGGGACAGGGTTGGTACGAGCAGTACTTC
CASSFDGGQGWYEQYF
>TRBD2|-|TRBV7-9|TRBJ2-7
TGTGCCAGCAGCTTAACTAGCGGGAGACTGTCCTACGAGCAGTACTTC
CASSLTSGRLSYEQYF
>-|-|TRBV18|TRBJ1-1
TGTGCCAGCTCACCACCGGAGCAAACGGTACTCATGAACACTGAAGCTTTCTTT
CASSPPEQTVLMNTEAFF
>TRBD2|-|TRBV7-9|TRBJ2-2
TGTGCCAGCAGAGGGGGACTAGCGGGAGTCACCGGGGAGCTGTTTTTT
CASRGGLAGVTGELFF
>TRBD1|-|TRBV14|TRBJ1-2
TGTGCCAGCAGCCAAGTCCACCGGGTGGACAGGGTAAGAATGGAGTATGGCTACACCTTC
CASSQVHRVDRVRMEYGYTF